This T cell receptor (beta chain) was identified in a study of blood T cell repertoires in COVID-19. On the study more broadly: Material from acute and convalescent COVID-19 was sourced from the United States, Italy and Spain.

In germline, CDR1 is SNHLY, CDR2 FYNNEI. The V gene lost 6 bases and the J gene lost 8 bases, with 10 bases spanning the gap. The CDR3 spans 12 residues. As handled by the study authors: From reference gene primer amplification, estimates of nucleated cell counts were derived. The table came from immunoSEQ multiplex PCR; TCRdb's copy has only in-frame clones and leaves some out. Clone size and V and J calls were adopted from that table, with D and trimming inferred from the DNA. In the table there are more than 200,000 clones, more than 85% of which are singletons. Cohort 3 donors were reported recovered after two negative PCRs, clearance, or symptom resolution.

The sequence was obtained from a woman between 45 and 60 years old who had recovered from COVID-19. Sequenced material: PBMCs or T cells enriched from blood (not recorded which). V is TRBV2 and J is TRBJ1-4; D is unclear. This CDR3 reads CASRDLKEKLFF. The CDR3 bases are TGTGCCAGCAGGGACTTAAAGGAAAAACTGTTTTTT.